There are a few counts of the clone carrying this TCR beta chain. Antigen unknown. The entry originates in a study of cytomegalovirus exposure and HLA in healthy donors. The study's findings and limits: Most TCR beta V segments were productive about 90% or about 30% of the time in an earlier analysis.

It was with 60 Vbeta and 13 Jbeta primers that the PCR ran. Repertoires were generated with immunoSEQ multiplex PCR, while TCRdb's copy carries only in-frame clones and drops some. The repertoire has around 150,000 clones, 55% to 70% of them found once; the top ten carry about 2.9%. The sequencing input was PBMCs. The receptor comes from a woman in her twenties or thirties in good health and CMV-seropositive.

CDR3 sequence (DNA): TGCGCCAGCCGCCTAGCGGGGGCCCTGGGCGGGGAGCTGTTTTTT. Protein sequence: CASRLAGALGGELFF. The chain combines TRBV5-1 with TRBJ2-2, with 10 bases lining up with TRBD2. The trim removed 7 bases at V and 7 bases at J, leaving 10 bases unmatched. The germline gives CDR1 SGHRS, CDR2 YFSETQ. The CDR3 spans 15 residues.